This TCR beta chain appears in the sequencing data of a study of shared clonotypes between healthy human individuals. In the study overall: The donor pool was made up of two women and a few men aged 18 to 49. Each donor's CD4 naive and CD4 memory cells filled three plates apiece, CD8 naive two, and CD8 memory one.

In germline, CDR1 is LNHDA, CDR2 SQIVND (reference sequence). The junction had 9 bases not matched to a gene; V was cut back by 10 bases and J by 5 bases. The CDR3 runs 13 residues. The data were produced by immunoSEQ multiplex PCR, yet TCRdb's version contains in-frame clones alone and is incomplete. The sample has some 1.4 million clones; approximately 97% are singletons. The chain uses TRBV19 and TRBJ1-2; 8 bases line up with TRBD1. The sample was naive CD4+ T cells sorted from blood. The subset is: CD45RA+ positively selected. The clonotype originates from a man younger than 45 in good health. This CDR3 is CAIATGGRYGYTF. Written as DNA, the CDR3 is TGTGCCATCGCTACAGGGGGAAGGTATGGCTACACCTTC.